This T cell receptor (beta chain) was observed in a study of shared clonotypes between healthy human individuals. Overall study: Sampling drew on donors who were a couple of women and a few men aged 18 to 49.

Germline-derived CDR1 and CDR2 are KGHSH and LQKENI. The CDR3 is 16 residues long. V was pared by 1 base and J by 6 bases, with 8 bases of the junction left unmatched. Clones were sequenced by immunoSEQ multiplex PCR, and TCRdb holds only the in-frame ones, with some missing. The profile shows 450,000 to 650,000 clones, around 77% of them singletons. The chain is built from TRBV18 and TRBJ2-7; TRBD2 agrees at 11 bases. The TCR originated in a woman in her thirties or forties in good health. Some clones in this sample may be carry-over from other donors' samples. The sample taken for sequencing was PBMCs. The CDR3 DNA sequence: TGTGCCAGCTCACCACGGGTCCTAGCGGGAGGTAGCGAGCAGTACTTC. Encoded protein: CASSPRVLAGGSEQYF. Full variable domain (missing parts from reference TRBV18 and TRBJ2-7): NAGVMQNPRHLVRRRGQEARLRCSPMKGHSHVYWYRQLPEEGLKFMVYLQKENIIDESGMPKERFSAEFPKEGPSILRIQQVVRGDSAAYFCASSPRVLAGGSEQYFGPGTRLTVT.